This T cell receptor beta chain stems from a study of shared clonotypes between healthy human individuals. Profiling relied on immunoSEQ multiplex PCR, and the TCRdb table lists in-frame clones only, not all of them. The sample records about 1 million clones, approximately 76% being singletons. The CDR3 totals 15 residues. Unmatched junction bases numbered 4, after V lost 3 bases and J lost 4 bases. Looked up from germline, CDR1 is WNHNN and CDR2 is SYGVQD (reference sequence). The chain joins TRBV10-1 to TRBJ2-3, with TRBD2 identical over 10 bases. This TCR was recovered from a man aged 18-30 years in good health. Sequenced: memory CD4+ T cells sorted from blood. As for subset: CD45RA-negative fraction. The CDR3 spells CASSDSGGAADTQYF. The CDR3 region has the DNA TGCGCCAGCAGTGACAGCGGGGGGGCCGCAGATACGCAGTATTTT.